Following are 8 T cell receptor beta chains from one sample sequenced in a study of vaccination and CD4 T cells after COVID-19. Treatment noted: roughly 11-day PBMC culture with coronavirus spike peptide pools or control peptides (ViraFEST assay). The Oncomine TCR Beta short-read assay was applied to DNA of cultured CD4+ T cells. TCRdb fed the PCR reads into MiXCR, producing one record per CDR3 protein. The repertoire holds some 25,000 distinct CDR3 sequences, with 45% to 50% as singletons. For these receptors, no antigen is known. The sequenced material came from CD4+ T cells from blood, cultured in vitro. Receptors originate from a human donor who had recovered from COVID-19.

This chain uses TRBV20-1 with TRBJ1-2, with 7 bases identical to TRBD1. This CDR3 has 14 amino acids. Trimming took 2 bases from V and 2 from J; bases not matched to a gene: 5. Germline assignment: CDR1 DFQATT and CDR2 SNEGSKA (reference sequence). The CDR3 sequence is CSARIPTGNYGYTF. Here the CDR3 DNA reads TGCAGTGCTAGAATCCCGACAGGGAACTATGGCTACACCTTC.

The J gene is TRBJ2-3, the V gene TRBV20-1, with 10 positions matching TRBD2. V shed 1 base and J 4 bases; nucleotides not matched to a gene: 2. This CDR3 has 14 residues. Germline V gene data show CDR1 as DFQATT and CDR2 as SNEGSKA (reference sequence). CDR3 coding DNA: TGCAGTGCTAGAGGAGGGACTAGCGCAGATACGCAGTATTTT. Protein: CSARGGTSADTQYF.

This clonotype was recorded once. The V call is TRBV19, the J call TRBJ2-1, with 9 bases aligning to TRBD1. The germline V gene encodes CDR1 LNHDA and CDR2 SQIVND (reference sequence). V trimming: 7 bases; J trimming: 5 bases; junction bases outside the gene matches: 6. The CDR3 consists of 14 residues. CDR3 in amino acids: CASTGTGLHNEQFF. The CDR3 region has the DNA TGTGCCAGTACGGGGACAGGGCTTCACAATGAGCAGTTCTTC.

The chain combines TRBV7-6 with TRBJ2-1, with D unresolved. Per germline, CDR1 SGHVS and CDR2 FNYEAQ. This CDR3 spans 15 amino acids. Trimming took off 1 base at V and 2 bases at J, with 9 bases between the two ends. For the CDR3, the DNA is TGTGCCAGCAGCTTAGTGCCCTTTCCCTACAATGAGCAGTTCTTC. Translation: CASSLVPFPYNEQFF.

The J gene is TRBJ2-3, the V gene TRBV7-9; 11 nucleotides line up with TRBD2. The CDR3 totals 19 residues. The J segment lost 3 bases and the V segment lost 2 bases, leaving 13 bases of the junction unmatched. Germline V gives CDR1 SEHNR, CDR2 FQNEAQ (reference sequence). CDR3 residues: CASSLSTSGSLVSTDTQYF. In DNA form, the CDR3 reads TGTGCCAGCAGCTTATCAACTAGCGGGAGCCTCGTGTCTACAGATACGCAGTATTTT.

This clonotype was detected only a few times. The J gene is TRBJ1-6, the V gene TRBV28; TRBD1 aligns across 7 bases. There are 17 residues in the CDR3. The V gene end was trimmed by 6 bases and the J gene end by 3 bases; junction bases not matched to a gene: 11. Germline CDR1 MDHEN, CDR2 SYDVKM. CDR3 amino acids: CASRSSRGHGYNSPLHF. The CDR3 nucleotides read TGTGCCAGCAGGTCCTCTAGGGGGCATGGCTATAATTCACCCCTCCACTTT.

This clonotype appeared a single time. The CDR3 nucleotides read TGTGCCTGGAGGATGAAGCAGCAGAGTAACTATGGCTACACCTTC. Translating gives CAWRMKQQSNYGYTF. The V gene is TRBV30, the J gene TRBJ1-2; D not certain. CDR3 length: 15 amino acids. Per germline, CDR1 GTSNPN and CDR2 SVGIG (reference sequence). Trimming took off 3 bases at V and 1 base at J, with 15 bases between the two ends.

This clonotype was observed a few times. The chain recombines TRBV7-2 with TRBJ1-2, with 8 nucleotides matching TRBD1. The CDR3 length is 13 residues. The germline V gene has CDR1 SGHTA and CDR2 FQGNSA. J lost 4 bases, V lost 5 bases, and 3 bases had no gene match. CDR3 sequence reads: CASSPGQGYGYTF. CDR3 nucleotide sequence: TGTGCCAGCAGCCCTGGACAGGGCTATGGCTACACCTTC. The entire variable domain, with the rest obtained from reference TRBV7-2 and TRBJ1-2, is as follows: GAGVSQSPSNKVTEKGKDVELRCDPISGHTALYWYRQSLGQGLEFLIYFQGNSAPDKSGLPSDRFSAERTGGSVSTLTIQRTQQEDSAVYLCASSPGQGYGYTFGSGTRLTVV.